Listed below are T cell receptor beta chains from one sample, sequenced in a study of somatic mutations in cytotoxic T cells in rheumatoid arthritis. This table comes from immunoSEQ multiplex PCR, and its TCRdb copy is limited to in-frame clones, with some not included. Here the sample spans 7,500 to 9,000 clones, 60% to 80% being singletons. Sequenced sample: CD8+ T cells sorted from blood. All receptors derive from an adult with rheumatoid arthritis. CDR3s leave out the opening cysteine and the closing phenylalanine or tryptophan. Fields, in order: V gene, J gene, CDR3 protein.

TRBV11-2	TRBJ1-1	ASSPPDRGPTEAF
TRBV7-9	TRBJ2-2	ASSEKRAGTGELF
TRBV7-8	TRBJ1-1	ASSLEQNTEAF
TRBV5-1	TRBJ1-4	ASSRGQGARDEKLF
TRBV28	TRBJ1-1	ASSPGRKAEAF
TRBV2	TRBJ1-1	ASSEALPKAF
TRBV4-1	TRBJ2-2	ASSQDRVYGTGELF
TRBV7-2	TRBJ2-3	ASSLLTTVDTQY
TRBV5-1	TRBJ1-2	ASSSTGGWGYT
TRBV6-5	TRBJ2-3	ASSSLRPSTDTQY
TRBV7-9	TRBJ2-7	ASSLRGSDEQY
TRBV4-1	TRBJ2-5	ASSQDTTGGPETQY
TRBV2	TRBJ1-1	ASTGTGYTEAF
TRBV28	TRBJ1-4	ASREGGTNEKLF
TRBV7-3	TRBJ2-7	ASSPMGGTSYEQY
TRBV9	TRBJ1-5	ASSSKGQPYQPQH
TRBV28	TRBJ2-5	ASSLDGLYQETQY
TRBV2	TRBJ2-1	ASSGGSSGRDYNEQF
TRBV2	TRBJ2-7	ASSEDVGQSYEQY
TRBV6-4	TRBJ1-1	ASSQDTNTEAF
TRBV7-3	TRBJ2-3	ASSLKGRSSTDTQY
TRBV7-8	TRBJ2-1	ASLSADYNEQF
TRBV7-8	TRBJ2-6	ASSPIDTGANVLT
TRBV27	TRBJ2-6	ASSLSGSGANVLT
TRBV6-6	TRBJ1-2	ASSFTGGRTNYGYT
TRBV6-5	TRBJ2-3	ASSPSGGTDTQY
TRBV5-4	TRBJ2-3	ASSFLGGSGTDTQY
TRBV4-2	TRBJ1-1	ASSQEGGQGAAEAF
TRBV6-6	TRBJ2-3	ASSYGYTDTQY